One T cell receptor beta chain is described in this entry. No antigen is known for it. Data came from immunoSEQ multiplex PCR; TCRdb stores just in-frame clones and leaves some out. This table has about 130,000 clones, over 75% appearing once. The record originates from a study of T cell responses to AZD1222 COVID-19 vaccine. CDR3 size: 14 residues. Looked up from germline, CDR1 is DFQATT and CDR2 is SNEGSKA (reference sequence). Trimming shortened V by 3 bases and J by 0 bases, and 9 bases separated the two germline ends. Findings of the study overall: Repertoires were obtained only post-peak T cell response. Among the donors, most were white British and more were female, and clonal diversity was possibly underestimated. With dominance at 160-218 and 743-854, vaccine-associated CD4 TCRs spanned spike.

The clonotype was recovered from an adult in good health. The source was peripheral blood, collected on day 0 of AZD1222 vaccination. The V call is TRBV20-1, the J call TRBJ1-3, with a weak D call TRBD1 (6 bases). The CDR3 DNA reads TGCAGTGCTAGTGACAGGCTCTCTGGAAACACCATATATTTT. Its protein is CSASDRLSGNTIYF.